This T cell receptor beta chain was captured in a study of blood T cell repertoires in COVID-19. V gave up 4 bases and J gave up 4 bases, with 18 bases separating them. This CDR3 is 16 amino acids long. Germline loops: CDR1 SGHRS, CDR2 YFSETQ. Participant age was roughly 18 to 90 years, and participants resided in approximately 25 US areas. Two negative PCRs, clearance, or symptom resolution were required of recovered Cohort 3 donors. Methods used by the authors: Reference gene primer amplification gave estimated nucleated cell counts. Using immunoSEQ multiplex PCR, the repertoire was profiled, and TCRdb retains in-frame clones only, with some absent. The V and J calls and clone size come from that table; D and trimming were worked out from the DNA. Among under 250,000 clones listed, 82% were seen once.

This TCR derives from a woman in her sixties who had recovered from COVID-19. The sample taken for sequencing was PBMCs or T cells enriched from blood (not recorded which). This chain links TRBV5-1 with TRBJ1-5; no clear D gene. Here the CDR3 reads CASSPGGWAENQPQHF. DNA of the CDR3: TGCGCCAGCAGCCCGGGAGGGTGGGCGGAAAATCAGCCCCAGCATTTT.